Below, one T cell receptor beta chain is given with its context. Its antigen is unknown. One base away there is no much larger clone; base qualities are not given. The entry originates in a study of vaccination effects on CD4 cells after COVID-19 (dated by TCRdb to between 2021 and 2022). For the study in its entirety: Each participant got two doses of an mRNA SARS-CoV-2 vaccine, either BNT162b2 or mRNA-1273. SARS-CoV-2 spike-specific CD4+ TCR repertoires from before and after mRNA vaccination were compared in COVID-19 convalescent patients and in infection-naive vaccine recipients. A total of 10 COVID-19 convalescent patients and a few SARS-CoV-2-naive healthy vaccine recipients were included in the full study. Cultures from other donors in the study were sequenced using the Oncomine TCR Beta short-read assay on an Illumina iSeq 100.

In the ViraFEST assay, PBMC were stimulated with viral peptide pools, and TCR sequencing was then used to find antigen-specific CD4+ T cell clonotypes based on their expansion. After 10 to 11 days of culture, CD4+ T cells were isolated with the EasySep CD4+ T cell isolation kit. Healthy vaccine recipients had no prior SARS-CoV-2 infection, confirmed by negative nucleocapsid antibodies before and after vaccination. A few million PBMC per well were cultured in IMDM with about 5.4% human AB serum, 8.5 to 10 IU/ml IL-2 and gentamicin, plus 10 ug/ml peptides. Half of the culture medium was replaced with fresh IL-2-containing medium on days 3 and 7. Unless noted otherwise, every peptide stimulation condition was cultured in triplicate wells. Using Ficoll-Paque Plus gradient centrifugation, PBMC were separated from whole blood and then either used fresh or cryopreserved at -140C. The spike proteins of SARS-CoV-2 and of the common cold coronaviruses HCoV-NL63, HCoV-OC43 and HCoV-229E were spanned by overlapping peptide pools. The QIAamp micro DNA kit was used to extract genomic DNA from the cultured CD4+ T cells.

The CDR3 starts with the cysteine, ends with the phenylalanine, and has 13 residues. The only DNA kept is the CDR3, 39 bases in frame from the first base. The trim is 2 bases for V and 7 bases for J, with a gap of 11 bases between the germline ends. Receptors were amplified or captured by the immunoSEQ multiplex PCR assay. TCR beta CDR3 sequencing was performed on DNA from the cultured, isolated CD4+ T cells. The published analysis was carried out like this. The analysis removed non-productive TCR sequences, trimmed reads to the CDR3 region, and retained only CDR3s that were 7 or more amino acids long. The MANAFEST web app was used to identify antigen-specific clonotypes by comparing expansion in peptide wells with expansion in reference cultures. To count as positive, a clone had to show expansion at FDR<0.05 compared with the reference and with all other wells, an odds ratio above 5, and a frequency above 0.1% in two replicate wells. Clonotypes significantly expanded in SARS-CoV-2 spike wells and in at least one common cold coronavirus spike condition were defined as cross-reactive. Using the stringdist R package, CDR3 similarity was measured by Levenshtein distance, and unrooted trees were constructed with ape in R 3.6.1. Drawn from immuneACCESS, this table holds only the in-frame rearrangements with V and J called that TCRdb kept. Clones are partly lost; checked studies trace under half to an unresolved V gene and leave the rest unexplained. Clone size and V and J calls were adopted from that table, with D and trimming inferred from the DNA. The sample includes around 41,000 clones, with 70% to 80% observed a single time. 10% to 13% of the sample is in the top ten clones.

What the study reported, not specific to this receptor: In healthy vaccine recipients, vaccine-induced clones were almost all SARS-CoV-2 mono-reactive, with only 1 of 255 cross-reactive with common cold coronaviruses. Limitations of the study were the small number of convalescent patients and the absence of early post-infection timepoints. Both infection-induced and vaccine-induced clones contracted markedly at late post-vaccination timepoints, which is consistent with waning T cell responses.

The clonotype originates from a human donor who received a COVID-19 vaccine. This sequence uses TRBV12-3 or TRBV12-4 and TRBJ1-1; the D gene is perhaps TRBD1, on 5 matching bases. Sequenced material: CD4+ T cells from PBMCs cultured with SARS-CoV-2 spike peptides, taken before COVID-19 vaccination. The cell subset or site label, read with the paper, signifies: SARS-CoV-2 spike overlapping peptide pool stimulation. CDR3 protein: CASSLRPGREAFF. Here is the DNA: TGTGCCAGCAGTTTACGTCCGGGACGTGAAGCTTTCTTT.